This T cell receptor beta chain is from a study of blood T cell repertoires in COVID-19. In terms of age and location, participants ranged from roughly 18 to 100 years and lived in about 25 US areas. Symptom resolution, clearance, or two negative PCRs marked the recovered donors of Cohort 3. How the authors handled the data: Counts of nucleated cells, estimated from reference gene primer amplification, were obtained. The data were produced by immunoSEQ multiplex PCR, yet TCRdb's version contains in-frame clones alone and is incomplete. That table supplies the V and J calls and clone size; D and trimming were determined from the DNA. In the table there are 300,000 to 450,000 clones, around 91% of which are singletons. Germline V gene lookup returns CDR1 PRHDT and CDR2 FYEKMQ (reference sequence). Trimming removed 6 bases from V and 3 bases from J; junction bases left unmatched: 16. This CDR3 is 17 amino acids long.

J is TRBJ2-7 and V is TRBV13, with 8 bases aligning to TRBD2. This sequence was found in a man aged 18 to 30 who had recovered from COVID-19. The sequenced sample was PBMCs or T cells enriched from blood (not recorded which). CDR3 protein: CASSYYPTSGQFYEQYF. CDR3 nucleotide sequence: TGTGCCAGCAGTTACTACCCAACTAGCGGCCAATTCTACGAGCAGTACTTC.